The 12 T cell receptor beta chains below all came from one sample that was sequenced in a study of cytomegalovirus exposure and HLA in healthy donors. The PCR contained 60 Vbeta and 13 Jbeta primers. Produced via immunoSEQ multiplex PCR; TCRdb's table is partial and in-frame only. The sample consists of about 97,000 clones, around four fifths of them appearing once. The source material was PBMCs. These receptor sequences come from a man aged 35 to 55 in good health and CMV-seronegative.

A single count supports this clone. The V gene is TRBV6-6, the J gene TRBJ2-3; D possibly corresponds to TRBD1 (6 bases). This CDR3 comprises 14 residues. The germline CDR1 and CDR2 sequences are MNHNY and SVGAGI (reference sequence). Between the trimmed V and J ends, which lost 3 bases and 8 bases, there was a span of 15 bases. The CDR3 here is CASSYITGSSTQYF. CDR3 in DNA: TGTGCCAGCAGTTATATCACAGGGTCGAGTACGCAGTATTTT.

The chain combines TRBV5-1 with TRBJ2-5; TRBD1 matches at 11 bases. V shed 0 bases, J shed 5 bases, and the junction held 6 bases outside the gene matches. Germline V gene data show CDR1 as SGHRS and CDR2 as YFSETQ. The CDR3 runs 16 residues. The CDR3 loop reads CASSLAGDRGYETQYF. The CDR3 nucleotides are TGCGCCAGCAGCTTGGCCGGGGACAGGGGGTATGAGACCCAGTACTTC.

CDR3 sequence reads: CSTTGSSYEQYF. CDR3 sequence (DNA): TGCAGCACGACAGGGAGCTCCTACGAGCAGTACTTC. V gene TRBV29-1 combines with J gene TRBJ2-7; TRBD1 matches at 7 bases. The trim removed 8 bases at V and 0 bases at J, leaving 4 bases unmatched. The CDR3 has 12 residues. CDR1 and CDR2 from the germline V gene are SQVTM and ANQGSEA.

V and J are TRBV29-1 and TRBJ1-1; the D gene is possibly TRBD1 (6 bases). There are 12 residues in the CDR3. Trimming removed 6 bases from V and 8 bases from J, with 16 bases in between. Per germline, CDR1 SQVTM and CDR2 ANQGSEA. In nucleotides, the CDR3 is TGCAGCGTGGGAGATTGGACAGTCGAAGCTTTCTTT. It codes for CSVGDWTVEAFF.

The chain's CDR3 is CASSWTGGDTNYGYTF. The CDR3 region has the DNA TGTGCCAGCAGTTGGACAGGGGGAGACACTAACTATGGCTACACCTTC. The J gene is TRBJ1-2, the V gene TRBV27; TRBD1 agrees at 10 bases. Losses at the gene ends were 4 bases for V and 0 bases for J; bases not matched to a gene: 5. The CDR3 spans 16 residues. Germline-derived CDR1 and CDR2 are MNHEY and SMNVEV (reference sequence).

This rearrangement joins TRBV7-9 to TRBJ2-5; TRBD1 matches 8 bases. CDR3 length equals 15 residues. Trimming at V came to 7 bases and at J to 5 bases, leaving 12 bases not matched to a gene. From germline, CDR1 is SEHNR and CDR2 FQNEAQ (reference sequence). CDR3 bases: TGTGCCAGCACCGCACAGGCAGGGGGCGAGGAGACCCAGTACTTC. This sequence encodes CASTAQAGGEETQYF.

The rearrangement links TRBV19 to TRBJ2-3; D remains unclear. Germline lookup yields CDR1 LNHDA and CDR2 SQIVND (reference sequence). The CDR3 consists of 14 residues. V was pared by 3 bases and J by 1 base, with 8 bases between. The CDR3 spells CASSIMSGTDTQYF. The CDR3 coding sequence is TGTGCCAGTAGTATCATGAGCGGCACAGATACGCAGTATTTT.

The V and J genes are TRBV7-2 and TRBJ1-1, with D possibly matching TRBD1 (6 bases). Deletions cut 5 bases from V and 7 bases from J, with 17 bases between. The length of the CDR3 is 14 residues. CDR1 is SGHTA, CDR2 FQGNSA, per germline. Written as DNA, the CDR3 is TGTGCCAGCAGCCGCCAAGGTCCAGGGGTTGAAGCTTTCTTT. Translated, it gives CASSRQGPGVEAFF.

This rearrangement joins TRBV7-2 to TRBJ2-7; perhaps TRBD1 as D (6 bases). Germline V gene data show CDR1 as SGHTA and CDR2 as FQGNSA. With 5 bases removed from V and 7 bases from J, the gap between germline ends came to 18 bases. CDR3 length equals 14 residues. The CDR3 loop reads CASSPGSGAAEQYF. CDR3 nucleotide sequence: TGTGCCAGCAGCCCCGGATCAGGGGCAGCTGAGCAGTACTTC.

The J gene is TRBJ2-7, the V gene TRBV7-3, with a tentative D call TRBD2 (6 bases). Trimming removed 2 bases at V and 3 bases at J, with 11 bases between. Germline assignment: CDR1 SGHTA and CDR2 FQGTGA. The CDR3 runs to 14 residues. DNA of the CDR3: TGTGCCAGCAGCTTAGCCCTGGGAGGCTACGAGCAGTACTTC. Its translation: CASSLALGGYEQYF.

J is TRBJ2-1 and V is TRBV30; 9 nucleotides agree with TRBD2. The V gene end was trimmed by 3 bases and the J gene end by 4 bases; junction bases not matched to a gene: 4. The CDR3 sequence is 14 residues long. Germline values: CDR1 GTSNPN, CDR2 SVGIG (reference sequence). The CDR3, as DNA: TGTGCCTGGAGAAGCGGGGGGCCTTACAATGAGCAGTTCTTC. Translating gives CAWRSGGPYNEQFF.

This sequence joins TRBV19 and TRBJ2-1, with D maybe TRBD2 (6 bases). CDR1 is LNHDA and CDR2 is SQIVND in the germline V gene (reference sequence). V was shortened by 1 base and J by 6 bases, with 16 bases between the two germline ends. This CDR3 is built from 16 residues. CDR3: CASSIGGSGLGNEQFF. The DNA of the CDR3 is TGTGCCAGTAGTATAGGAGGTAGCGGTTTGGGCAATGAGCAGTTCTTC. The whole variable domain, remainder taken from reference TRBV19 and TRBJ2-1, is DGGITQSPKYLFRKEGQNVTLSCEQNLNHDAMYWYRQDPGQGLRLIYYSQIVNDFQKGDIAEGYSVSREKKESFPLTVTSAQKNPTAFYLCASSIGGSGLGNEQFFGPGTRLTVL.